This record covers a single TCR beta chain. Some clones are missing from TCRdb's copy, which holds only in-frame ones; the method was immunoSEQ multiplex PCR. The data hold 640,000 or so clones, with about 78% observed a single time. This entry comes from a study of shared clonotypes between healthy human individuals. This CDR3 spans 16 amino acids. The germline V gene has CDR1 MGHRA and CDR2 YSYEKL. The V and J ends lost 3 bases and 2 bases, in that order; junction bases with no gene match: 9. This TCR derives from a woman in her twenties or thirties in good health. Sequenced input: memory CD4+ T cells sorted from blood. Subset defined: CD45RA-negative fraction. J is TRBJ2-7 and V is TRBV4-1, with TRBD2 matching 8 bases. The CDR3 loop is CASSHNAGTSPYEQYF. CDR3 in DNA: TGCGCCAGCAGCCACAATGCCGGGACTAGTCCCTACGAGCAGTACTTC.